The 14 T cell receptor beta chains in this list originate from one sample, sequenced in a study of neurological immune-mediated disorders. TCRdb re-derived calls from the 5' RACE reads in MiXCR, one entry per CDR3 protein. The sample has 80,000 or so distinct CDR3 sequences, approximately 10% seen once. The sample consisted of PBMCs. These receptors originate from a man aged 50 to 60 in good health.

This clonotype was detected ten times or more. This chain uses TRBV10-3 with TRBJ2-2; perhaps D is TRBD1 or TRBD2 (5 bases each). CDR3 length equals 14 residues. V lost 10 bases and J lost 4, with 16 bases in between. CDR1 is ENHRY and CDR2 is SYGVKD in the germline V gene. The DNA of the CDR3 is TGTGCCACAGGTGGGGGATGGGTCACCGGGGAGCTGTTTTTT. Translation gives CATGGGWVTGELFF.

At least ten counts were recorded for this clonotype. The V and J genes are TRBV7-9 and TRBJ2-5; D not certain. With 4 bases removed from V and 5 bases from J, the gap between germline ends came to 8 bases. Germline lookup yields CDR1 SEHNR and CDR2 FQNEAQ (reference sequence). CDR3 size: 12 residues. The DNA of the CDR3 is TGTGCCAGCAGCTCCAGTAGGGAGACCCAGTACTTC. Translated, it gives CASSSSRETQYF.

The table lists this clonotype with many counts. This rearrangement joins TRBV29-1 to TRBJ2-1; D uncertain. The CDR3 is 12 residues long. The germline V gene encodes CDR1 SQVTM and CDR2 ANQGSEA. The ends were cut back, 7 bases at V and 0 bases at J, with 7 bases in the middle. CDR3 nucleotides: TGCAGCGCCAGGTCCTCCTACAATGAGCAGTTCTTC. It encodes CSARSSYNEQFF.

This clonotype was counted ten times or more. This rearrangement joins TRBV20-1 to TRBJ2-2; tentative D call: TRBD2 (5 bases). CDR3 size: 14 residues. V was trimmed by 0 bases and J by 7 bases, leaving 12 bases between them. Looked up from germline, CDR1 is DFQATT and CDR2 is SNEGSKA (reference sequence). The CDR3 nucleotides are TGCAGTGCTAGAGAAAGGGCACTAGGCGGGGAGCTGTTTTTT. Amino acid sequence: CSARERALGGELFF.

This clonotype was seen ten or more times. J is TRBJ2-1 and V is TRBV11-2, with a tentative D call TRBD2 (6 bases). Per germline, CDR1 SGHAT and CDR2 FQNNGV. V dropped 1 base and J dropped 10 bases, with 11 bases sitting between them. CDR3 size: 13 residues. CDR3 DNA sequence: TGTGCCAGCAGCTTAGGCGGGGCGCAGGAGCAGTTCTTC. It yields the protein CASSLGGAQEQFF.

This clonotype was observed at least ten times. The CDR3 DNA follows: TGTGCCAGTAGTGTGACAGGGCAAGAGACCCAGTACTTC. It translates to CASSVTGQETQYF. The chain has TRBV19 and TRBJ2-5; 7 bases fit TRBD1. V trimming: 5 bases; J trimming: 2 bases; junction bases outside the gene matches: 2. Germline V gene lookup returns CDR1 LNHDA and CDR2 SQIVND (reference sequence). The CDR3 totals 13 residues.

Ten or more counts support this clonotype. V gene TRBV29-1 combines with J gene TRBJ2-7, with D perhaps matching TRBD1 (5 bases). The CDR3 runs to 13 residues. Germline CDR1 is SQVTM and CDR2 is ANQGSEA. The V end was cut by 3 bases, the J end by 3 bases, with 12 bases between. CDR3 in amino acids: CSVESGRDYEQYF. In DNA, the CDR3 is TGCAGCGTTGAGTCCGGCAGGGACTACGAGCAGTACTTC.

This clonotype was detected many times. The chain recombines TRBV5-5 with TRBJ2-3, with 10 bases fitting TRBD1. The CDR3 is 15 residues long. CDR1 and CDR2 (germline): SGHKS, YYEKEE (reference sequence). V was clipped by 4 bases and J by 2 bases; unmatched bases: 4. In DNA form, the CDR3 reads TGTGCCAGCAGCCAAGGGACAGGGGTCACAGATACGCAGTATTTT. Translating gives CASSQGTGVTDTQYF.

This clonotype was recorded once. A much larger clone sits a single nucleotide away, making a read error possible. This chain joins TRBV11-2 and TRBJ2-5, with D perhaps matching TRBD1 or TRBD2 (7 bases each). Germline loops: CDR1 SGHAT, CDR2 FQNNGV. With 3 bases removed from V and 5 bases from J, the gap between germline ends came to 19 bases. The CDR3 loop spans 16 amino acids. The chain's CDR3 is CASSFHGEGAWETQYF. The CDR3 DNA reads TGTGCCAGCAGCTTCCATGGGGAGGGGGCATGGGAGACCCAGTACTTC.

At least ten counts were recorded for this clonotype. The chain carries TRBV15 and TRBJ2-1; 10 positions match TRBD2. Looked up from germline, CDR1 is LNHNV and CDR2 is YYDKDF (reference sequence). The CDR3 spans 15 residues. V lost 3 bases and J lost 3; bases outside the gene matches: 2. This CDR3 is CATSRASGSYNEQFF. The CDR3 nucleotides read TGTGCCACCAGCAGGGCTAGCGGGAGCTACAATGAGCAGTTCTTC. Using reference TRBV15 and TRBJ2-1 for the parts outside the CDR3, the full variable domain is DAMVIQNPRYQVTQFGKPVTLSCSQTLNHNVMYWYQQKSSQAPKLLFHYYDKDFNNEADTPDNFQSRRPNTSFCFLDIRSPGLGDTAMYLCATSRASGSYNEQFFGPGTRLTVL.

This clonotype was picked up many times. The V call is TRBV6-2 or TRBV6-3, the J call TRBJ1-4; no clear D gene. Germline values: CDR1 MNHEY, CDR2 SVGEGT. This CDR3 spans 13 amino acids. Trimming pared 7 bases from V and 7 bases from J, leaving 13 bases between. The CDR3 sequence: CASNKEPIEKLFF. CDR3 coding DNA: TGTGCCAGCAACAAAGAGCCCATTGAAAAACTGTTTTTT.

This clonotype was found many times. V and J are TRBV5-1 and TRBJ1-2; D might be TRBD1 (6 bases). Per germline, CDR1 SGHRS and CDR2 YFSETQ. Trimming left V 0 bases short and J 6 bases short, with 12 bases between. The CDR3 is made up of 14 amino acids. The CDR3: CASSLVRGSDGYTF. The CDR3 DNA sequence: TGCGCCAGCAGCTTGGTCAGGGGCTCGGATGGCTACACCTTC.

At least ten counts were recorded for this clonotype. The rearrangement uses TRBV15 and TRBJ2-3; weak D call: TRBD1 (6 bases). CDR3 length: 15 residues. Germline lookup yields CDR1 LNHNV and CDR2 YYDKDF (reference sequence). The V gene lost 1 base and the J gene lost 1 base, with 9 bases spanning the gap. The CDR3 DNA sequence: TGTGCCACCAGCAGAGTTACAGGGCGCACAGATACGCAGTATTTT. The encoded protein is CATSRVTGRTDTQYF.

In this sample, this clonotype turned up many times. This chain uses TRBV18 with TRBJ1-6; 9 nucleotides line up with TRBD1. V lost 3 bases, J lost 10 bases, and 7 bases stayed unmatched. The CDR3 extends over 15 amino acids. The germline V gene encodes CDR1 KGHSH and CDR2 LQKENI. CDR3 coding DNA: TGTGCCAGCTCACCCGGGACAGGGAAGTCCTCACCCCTCCACTTT. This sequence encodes CASSPGTGKSSPLHF.